The clone carrying this T cell receptor (beta chain) showed up many times. A single record per CDR3 protein comes from TCRdb applying MiXCR to the 5' RACE reads. This table holds about 220,000 distinct CDR3 sequences, 7.5% found once. This record comes from a study of identical twins. V lost 5 bases to trimming and J lost 3 bases; unmatched junction nucleotides: 4. The germline V gene has CDR1 SGHVS and CDR2 FQNEAQ. The length of the CDR3 is 14 residues. The same data also went into a second study, on yellow fever vaccine responses in identical twins. That investigation notes: Twins reportedly appeared to share part of their vaccine T cell response while keeping part individual.

The clonotype was recovered from a woman aged 18 to 35 in good health. V usage is TRBV7-8 and J usage is TRBJ1-2, with 9 bases matching TRBD1. The specimen was memory (CD45RO+) T cells sorted from blood. CDR3 residues: CASSPRDRDYGYTF. The CDR3 coding sequence is TGTGCCAGCAGCCCCCGGGACAGGGACTATGGCTACACCTTC.